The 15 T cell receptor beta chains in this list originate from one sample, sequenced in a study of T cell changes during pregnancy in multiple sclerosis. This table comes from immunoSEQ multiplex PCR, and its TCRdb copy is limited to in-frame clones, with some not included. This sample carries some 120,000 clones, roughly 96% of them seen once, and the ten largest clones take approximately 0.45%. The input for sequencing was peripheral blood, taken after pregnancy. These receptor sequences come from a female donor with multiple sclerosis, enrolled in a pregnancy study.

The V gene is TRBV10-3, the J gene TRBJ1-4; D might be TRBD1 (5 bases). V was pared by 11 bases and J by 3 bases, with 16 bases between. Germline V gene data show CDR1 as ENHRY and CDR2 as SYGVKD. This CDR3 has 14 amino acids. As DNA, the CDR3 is TGTGCCTCCGGCGGAGGGGAAGCTAATGAAAAACTGTTTTTT. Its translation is CASGGGEANEKLFF.

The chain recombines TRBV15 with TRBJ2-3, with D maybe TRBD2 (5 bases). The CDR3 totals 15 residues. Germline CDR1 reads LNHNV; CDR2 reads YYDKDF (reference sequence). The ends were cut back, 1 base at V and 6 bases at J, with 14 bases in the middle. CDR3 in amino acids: CATSRGWTFDDTQYF. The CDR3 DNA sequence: TGTGCCACCAGCAGAGGATGGACTTTTGACGATACGCAGTATTTT.

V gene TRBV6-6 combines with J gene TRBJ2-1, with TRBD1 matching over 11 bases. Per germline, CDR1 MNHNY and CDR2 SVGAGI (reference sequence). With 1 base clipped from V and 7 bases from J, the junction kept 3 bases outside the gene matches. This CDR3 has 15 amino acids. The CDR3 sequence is CASSYLGTGGNEQFF. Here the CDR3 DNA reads TGTGCCAGCAGTTACTTGGGGACAGGGGGTAATGAGCAGTTCTTC.

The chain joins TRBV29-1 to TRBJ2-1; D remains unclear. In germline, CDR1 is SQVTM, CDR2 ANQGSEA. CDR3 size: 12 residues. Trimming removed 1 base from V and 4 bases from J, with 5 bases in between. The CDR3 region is CSVEATYNEQFF. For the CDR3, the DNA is TGCAGCGTTGAAGCGACTTACAATGAGCAGTTCTTC.

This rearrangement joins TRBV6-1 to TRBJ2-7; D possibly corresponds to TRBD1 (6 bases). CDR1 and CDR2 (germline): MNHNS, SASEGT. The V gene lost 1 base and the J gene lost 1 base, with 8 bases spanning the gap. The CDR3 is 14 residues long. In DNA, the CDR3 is TGTGCCAGCAGTGAAGTAGGGGGTTCCTACGAGCAGTACTTC. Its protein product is CASSEVGGSYEQYF.

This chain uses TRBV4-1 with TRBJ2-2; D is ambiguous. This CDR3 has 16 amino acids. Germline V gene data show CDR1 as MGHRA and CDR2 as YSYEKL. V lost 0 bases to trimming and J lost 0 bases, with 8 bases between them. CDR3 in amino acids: CASSQETGSNTGELFF. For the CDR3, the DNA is TGCGCCAGCAGCCAAGAAACGGGTTCGAACACCGGGGAGCTGTTTTTT.

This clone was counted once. The CDR3 sequence: CASSQLAGSTDTQYF. The CDR3 bases are TGCGCCAGCAGTCAACTAGCAGGAAGCACAGATACGCAGTATTTT. This chain connects TRBV4-3 to TRBJ2-3; TRBD2 is a possible D gene (6 bases). The germline V gene has CDR1 LGHNA and CDR2 YSLEER. The CDR3 is made up of 15 amino acids. V lost 6 bases to trimming and J lost 0 bases, with 13 bases between them.

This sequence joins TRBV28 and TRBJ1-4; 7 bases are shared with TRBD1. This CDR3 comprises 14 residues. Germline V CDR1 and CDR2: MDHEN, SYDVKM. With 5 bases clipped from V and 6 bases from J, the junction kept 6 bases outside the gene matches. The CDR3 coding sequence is TGTGCCAGCAGTCCACCCGGGACAGATGAAAAACTGTTTTTT. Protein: CASSPPGTDEKLFF. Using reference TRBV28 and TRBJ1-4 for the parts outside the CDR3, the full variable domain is DVKVTQSSRYLVKRTGEKVFLECVQDMDHENMFWYRQDPGLGLRLIYFSYDVKMKEKGDIPEGYSVSREKKERFSLILESASTNQTSMYLCASSPPGTDEKLFFGSGTQLSVL.

CDR3 bases: TGTGCCAGTAGTCCGTATTCCGGGGACACTGAAGCTTTCTTT. Its protein is CASSPYSGDTEAFF. This sequence joins TRBV19 and TRBJ1-1; no firm D call. Germline loops: CDR1 LNHDA, CDR2 SQIVND (reference sequence). V lost 5 bases, J lost 3 bases, and 13 bases lay in between. CDR3 length equals 14 residues.

The CDR3 DNA reads as TGCGCCAGCACTTACGGACGAGGAGGGGAAAAACTGTTTTTT. It specifies CASTYGRGGEKLFF. The chain employs TRBV4-1 and TRBJ1-4; unclear D gene. V was shortened by 7 bases and J by 8 bases, with 17 bases between the two germline ends. CDR3 length equals 14 residues. Germline V gene data show CDR1 as MGHRA and CDR2 as YSYEKL.

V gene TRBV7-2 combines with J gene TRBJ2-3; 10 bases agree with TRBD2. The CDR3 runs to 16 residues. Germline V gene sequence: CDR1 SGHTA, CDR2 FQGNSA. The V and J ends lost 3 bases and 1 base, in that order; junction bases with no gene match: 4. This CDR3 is CASSLLAGVGTDTQYF. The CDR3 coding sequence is TGTGCCAGCAGCTTGCTAGCGGGAGTTGGCACAGATACGCAGTATTTT.

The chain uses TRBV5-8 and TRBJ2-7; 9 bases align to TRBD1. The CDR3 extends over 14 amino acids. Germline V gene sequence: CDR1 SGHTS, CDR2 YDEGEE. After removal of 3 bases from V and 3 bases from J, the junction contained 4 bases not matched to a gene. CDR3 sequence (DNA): TGTGCCAGCAGCTCGGGACAGGGTCTCTACGAGCAGTACTTC. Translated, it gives CASSSGQGLYEQYF.

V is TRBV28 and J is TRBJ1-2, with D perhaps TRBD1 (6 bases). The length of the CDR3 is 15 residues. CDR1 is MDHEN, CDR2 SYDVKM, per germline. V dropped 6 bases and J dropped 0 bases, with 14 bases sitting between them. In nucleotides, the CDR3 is TGTGCCAGCAGACCACAGGGACCAGCTAACTATGGCTACACCTTC. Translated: CASRPQGPANYGYTF.

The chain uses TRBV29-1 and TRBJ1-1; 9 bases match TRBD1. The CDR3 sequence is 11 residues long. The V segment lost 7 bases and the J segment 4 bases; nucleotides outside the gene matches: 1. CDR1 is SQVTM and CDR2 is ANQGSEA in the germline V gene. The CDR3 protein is CSAGQGTEAFF. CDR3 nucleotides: TGCAGCGCGGGACAGGGCACTGAAGCTTTCTTT.

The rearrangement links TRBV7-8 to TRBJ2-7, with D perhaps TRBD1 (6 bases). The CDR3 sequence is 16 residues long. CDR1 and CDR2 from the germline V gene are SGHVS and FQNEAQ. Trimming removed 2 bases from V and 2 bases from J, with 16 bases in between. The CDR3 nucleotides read TGTGCCAGCAGCTTAAGTACAGGGAGACGGGCCTACGAGCAGTACTTC. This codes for CASSLSTGRRAYEQYF. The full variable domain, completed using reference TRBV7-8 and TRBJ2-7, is GAGVSQSPRYKVAKRGQDVALRCDPISGHVSLFWYQQALGQGPEFLTYFQNEAQLDKSGLPSDRFFAERPEGSVSTLKIQRTQQEDSAVYLCASSLSTGRRAYEQYFGPGTRLTVT.